Listed below are T cell receptor beta chains from one sample, sequenced in a study of blood T cell repertoires in COVID-19. TCRdb's table, derived via immunoSEQ multiplex PCR, lists solely in-frame clones and lacks some. The sample includes a few hundred thousand clones, around 90% seen only once; the top ten take approximately 9%. Sequences were obtained from PBMCs or T cells enriched from blood (not recorded which). All receptors come from a woman aged 18 to 35 who had recovered from COVID-19. Each CDR3 is given with its conserved first and last residue. Fields, in order: clone size, J gene, V gene, D gene, CDR3 DNA, CDR3 protein. D genes are given only for firm matches. Clone size, where shown, is once, few, many, or a class for clones that have expanded.

NA,TRBJ2-7,TRBV7-2,TRBD2,TGTGCCAGCAGACATAGTAGCGGGGGGGATTCCTACGAGCAGTACTTC,CASRHSSGGDSYEQYF
NA,TRBJ2-2,TRBV2,TRBD1,TGTGCCAGCAGGGCAGGGGGCCAAACCGGGGAGCTGTTTTTT,CASRAGGQTGELFF
NA,TRBJ2-5,TRBV7-7,TRBD2,TGTGCCAGCAGCCCGGGACTAGCGCGGGAGACCCAGTACTTC,CASSPGLARETQYF
NA,TRBJ1-4,TRBV5-1,TRBD1,TGCGCCACAAAAACCCTCCCGGGACAGTCTAATGAAAAACTGTTTTTT,CATKTLPGQSNEKLFF
once,TRBJ2-7,TRBV5-1,NA,TGCGCCAGCAGCTTGGGTCCAGGAGGGCTTGGTTTGTACGAGCAGTACTTC,CASSLGPGGLGLYEQYF
NA,TRBJ1-6,TRBV25-1,NA,TGTGCCAGCAGTCCGCATACAGGGACACCCCTCCACTTT,CASSPHTGTPLHF
NA,TRBJ1-3,TRBV28,NA,TGTGCCAGCAGTTTACCAACCAGGGGAGGAAACACCATATATTTT,CASSLPTRGGNTIYF
NA,TRBJ1-1,TRBV29-1,TRBD1,TGCAGCGTTGAGCCCAGGGGGCGCCGGACCACTGAAGCTTTCTTT,CSVEPRGRRTTEAFF
NA,TRBJ1-6,TRBV27,TRBD1,TGTGCCAGCAGTCAACAGGGGTACTATAATTCACCCCTCCACTTT,CASSQQGYYNSPLHF
NA,TRBJ2-3,TRBV19,TRBD1,TGTGCCAGTAGTATAGGGATGGGACAGGGCATCGCAGATACGCAGTATTTT,CASSIGMGQGIADTQYF
NA,TRBJ1-1,TRBV9,NA,TGTGCCAGCAGCCAAAGGGGAGGAGCCACTGAAGCTTTCTTT,CASSQRGGATEAFF
NA,TRBJ2-5,TRBV3-1/TRBV3-2,NA,TGTGCCAGCAGCCAAGAGGGGAGAGAGACCCAGTACTTC,CASSQEGRETQYF
NA,TRBJ2-1,TRBV27,TRBD1,TGTGCCAGTGGACCGGGACAGAGAATCAATGAGCAGTTCTTC,CASGPGQRINEQFF
NA,TRBJ1-2,TRBV28,NA,TGTACGAGTTCAACGGACTATGGCTACACCTTC,CTSSTDYGYTF
once,TRBJ1-2,TRBV11-2,NA,TGTGCCAGCAGCTTAGATCGGGTGTTGGGACAAATAAGTGGCTACACCTTC,CASSLDRVLGQISGYTF
NA,TRBJ1-6,TRBV6-5,TRBD1,TGTGCCAGCAGGGACAGGGGGCGCGTAAAGGGACCCCTCCACTTT,CASRDRGRVKGPLHF
few,TRBJ2-1,TRBV2,TRBD1,TGTGCCAGCAGGATCCAGACAGGGGGATACAATGAGCAGTTCTTC,CASRIQTGGYNEQFF
NA,TRBJ2-2,TRBV5-1,NA,TGCGCCAGCAGCGAGGACAGAACCGGGGAGCTGTTTTTT,CASSEDRTGELFF
NA,TRBJ2-7,TRBV6-5,NA,TGTGCCAGCGCGGCTTCCTACGAGCAGTACTTC,CASAASYEQYF
once,TRBJ1-5,TRBV29-1,NA,TGCAGCGTTTCGGCGGGGGGCAATCAGCCCCAGCATTTT,CSVSAGGNQPQHF
NA,TRBJ1-1,TRBV7-9,NA,TGTGCCAGCAGCTTAGTAGTGAACACTGAAGCTTTCTTT,CASSLVVNTEAFF
NA,TRBJ2-3,TRBV6-1,TRBD2,TGTGCCAGCAGTGTTCGGGCGGGGGGCAGCACAGATACGCAGTATTTT,CASSVRAGGSTDTQYF
NA,TRBJ1-2,TRBV27,NA,TGTGCCAGCAGTTTGACAGAGGACTATGGCTACACCTTC,CASSLTEDYGYTF
NA,TRBJ2-3,TRBV9,NA,TGTGCCAGCAGCGTTTTGTCTACTAGCACAGATACGCAGTATTTT,CASSVLSTSTDTQYF